A selection of T cell receptor beta chains follows, all from one sample in a study of cytomegalovirus exposure and HLA in healthy donors. Profiling relied on immunoSEQ multiplex PCR, and the TCRdb table lists in-frame clones only, not all of them. The repertoire holds 150,000 to 200,000 clones, with less than 90% as singletons. What was sequenced was PBMCs. The source is a man aged 45-65 years in good health and CMV-seropositive. Each CDR3 is given with its conserved first and last residue. The D gene is left open where the match is weak. Clone sizes are given selectively: once, few, many, or a class where the clone is expanded.

J gene	D gene	clone size	V gene	CDR3 DNA	CDR3 protein
TRBJ1-2	TRBD1	.	TRBV6-1	TGTGCCAGCAGTGAAGGAGGTCTAGGGGGCTTTGGCTACACCTTC	CASSEGGLGGFGYTF
TRBJ1-1	.	.	TRBV4-2	TGTGCCAGCAGCCAAGATCCAGACAGGCAGAACACTGAAGCTTTCTTT	CASSQDPDRQNTEAFF
TRBJ1-6	TRBD1	.	TRBV19	TGTGCCAGTAGTACGGGACAGGATGCTTCACCCCTCCACTTT	CASSTGQDASPLHF
TRBJ2-1	TRBD1	.	TRBV6-5	TGTGCCAGCTCGACAGGGGTGGCCTACAATGAGCAGTTCTTC	CASSTGVAYNEQFF
TRBJ1-1	.	.	TRBV19	TGTGCCAGTAGTATTGGCAATCGAGGCACTGAAGCTTTCTTT	CASSIGNRGTEAFF
TRBJ1-2	TRBD1	.	TRBV18	TGTGCCAGCTCACTTTCGACAGGGGGCGAACTGGATGTCACCTTC	CASSLSTGGELDVTF
TRBJ2-7	TRBD2	.	TRBV7-9	TGTTCCAGCAGCTTCGGGACTAGCGGACGGGTGCGGGAGCAGTACTTC	CSSSFGTSGRVREQYF
TRBJ2-7	.	.	TRBV18	TGTGCCAGCTCAATCCAGGGTCAGGTCCTAAACGAGCAGTACTTC	CASSIQGQVLNEQYF
TRBJ2-7	TRBD1	.	TRBV10-3	TGTGCCATCAGCCGGGACAGACCTTCCTACGAGCAGTACTTC	CAISRDRPSYEQYF
TRBJ2-3	.	.	TRBV6-1	TGTGCCAGCAGTGAAACTTTCAGGGGCACAGATACGCAGTATTTT	CASSETFRGTDTQYF
TRBJ2-7	TRBD1	.	TRBV6-1	TGTGCCAGCAGTGACCCCCTCCAGGGGGCTCCATACGAGCAGTACTTC	CASSDPLQGAPYEQYF
TRBJ1-1	.	.	TRBV5-5	TGTGCCAGCAGCTGGGGCTACACGAACACTGAAGCTTTCTTT	CASSWGYTNTEAFF
TRBJ2-7	TRBD1	few	TRBV5-6	TGTGCCAGCAGCCTAACCGGGACAGGGGGCTACGAGCAGTACTTC	CASSLTGTGGYEQYF
TRBJ2-2	.	.	TRBV6-6	TGTGCCACTTCCCGGGACACCTCTACCGGGGAGCTGTTTTTT	CATSRDTSTGELFF
TRBJ1-1	.	.	TRBV18	TGTGCCAGCGCCCCAGTGGGCGCGGGGAACACTGAAGCTTTCTTT	CASAPVGAGNTEAFF
TRBJ2-2	TRBD2	.	TRBV7-8	TGTGCCAGCAGCTCCCCTAGCGGGAGGGCCGACACCGGGGAGCTGTTTTTT	CASSSPSGRADTGELFF
TRBJ2-1	TRBD2	.	TRBV7-8	TGTGCCAGCAGCTTACAACCAGCGGGAGGCTACAATGAGCAGTTCTTC	CASSLQPAGGYNEQFF
TRBJ2-7	TRBD2	.	TRBV27	TGTGCCAGCAGTCTACGGGAGGGGCCCTACGAACAGTACTTC	CASSLREGPYEQYF
TRBJ1-5	TRBD1	.	TRBV5-6	TGTGCCAGCAGCCAGGACAGGGCTCCTCTTCATAGCAATCAGCCCCAGCATTTT	CASSQDRAPLHSNQPQHF
TRBJ1-6	TRBD1	.	TRBV27	TGTGCCAGCAGTCGTGAGGACAGGGGCACCTATAATTCACCCCTCCACTTT	CASSREDRGTYNSPLHF
TRBJ2-1	TRBD2	.	TRBV29-1	TGCAGCGGTAAACCGGGGGGGTCCTACAATGAGCAGTTCTTC	CSGKPGGSYNEQFF
TRBJ1-1	TRBD1	.	TRBV10-3	TGTGCCATCAGTCTCGGACAGGGGGCGGGCACTGAAGCTTTCTTT	CAISLGQGAGTEAFF
TRBJ1-4	.	.	TRBV6-5	TGTGCCAGCAGTTACTCGATACGGGTAACTAATGAAAAACTGTTTTTT	CASSYSIRVTNEKLFF
TRBJ2-7	TRBD2	.	TRBV7-6	TGTGCCAGCAGCTTGGGACTAGCGGGAGCGTGGTCCTACGAGCAGTACTTC	CASSLGLAGAWSYEQYF
TRBJ2-3	.	.	TRBV7-6	TGTGCCAGCAGCTTAGGAGTCTTGCGGGTGAGCACAGATACGCAGTATTTT	CASSLGVLRVSTDTQYF
TRBJ1-2	TRBD1	.	TRBV2	TGTGCCAGCACTCCTGGGACAGGGTATGGCTACACCTTC	CASTPGTGYGYTF
TRBJ2-2	TRBD1	.	TRBV2	TGTGCCAGCATTTTCGACAGGGGGCTTGGCACCGGGGAGCTGTTTTTT	CASIFDRGLGTGELFF
TRBJ1-1	.	.	TRBV7-9	TGTGCCAGCAGCTTACAGGGGATGGGAGCTGAAGCTTTCTTT	CASSLQGMGAEAFF
TRBJ2-7	.	.	TRBV5-1	TGCGCCAGCTCGGGACATCAATTCTACGAGCAGTACTTC	CASSGHQFYEQYF
TRBJ2-5	TRBD2	.	TRBV4-1	TGCGCCAGCACCCAGGGGCTAGCGGGGGCAACCGGGACCCAGTACTTC	CASTQGLAGATGTQYF
TRBJ2-1	.	.	TRBV5-1	TGCGCCAGCAGCTTCGACAACTCCCGGGAGCTCGGCTATGAGCAGTTCTTC	CASSFDNSRELGYEQFF
TRBJ1-5	.	.	TRBV29-1	TGCAGCGTTGCGATCGGGGAAAGTAACCAGCCCCAGCATTTT	CSVAIGESNQPQHF
TRBJ1-3	TRBD1	few	TRBV5-6	TGTGCCAGCAGCTGGACAGGGTCCTCTGGAAACACCATATATTTT	CASSWTGSSGNTIYF
TRBJ2-3	TRBD1	.	TRBV11-3	TGTGCCAGCAGCTCCACAGGGGGCGGGACAGATACGCAGTATTTT	CASSSTGGGTDTQYF
TRBJ2-5	.	.	TRBV11-2	TGTGCCAGCAGCTTAGCGGGGAATCCTCAAGAGACCCAGTACTTC	CASSLAGNPQETQYF
TRBJ1-1	.	.	TRBV28	TGTGCCAGCACGATACATCGGGGCACTGAAGCTTTCTTT	CASTIHRGTEAFF
TRBJ1-1	.	.	TRBV28	TGTGCCAGCAGTTTCGGGACTCCTGAAGCTTTCTTT	CASSFGTPEAFF
TRBJ1-2	TRBD1	.	TRBV28	TGTGCCACTGGGACAGGGGGCGCGGACTATGGCTACACCTTC	CATGTGGADYGYTF
TRBJ2-5	TRBD1	.	TRBV27	TGTGCCAGCAGGTCGACGGAAAAGGGGGCAAAAGAGACCCAGTACTTC	CASRSTEKGAKETQYF
TRBJ2-3	TRBD2	.	TRBV5-1	TGCGCCAGCAGCGAAAGCCTAGCGGGAGCAGATACGCAGTATTTT	CASSESLAGADTQYF
TRBJ2-6	.	.	TRBV9	TGTGCCAGCAGCGTTCACTCTGGGGCCAACGTCCTGACTTTC	CASSVHSGANVLTF
TRBJ1-1	.	.	TRBV2	TGTGCCAGCAGCCTTTTAGGCGGTACTGAAGCTTTCTTT	CASSLLGGTEAFF
TRBJ2-5	TRBD2	.	TRBV6-1	TGTGCCAGCAGTGAATATGGAACTAGCGGTAAACAAGAGACCCAGTACTTC	CASSEYGTSGKQETQYF
TRBJ1-6	.	.	TRBV15	TGTGCCACCAGCAGATCGGGGGGAGGGAGTTCACCCCTCCACTTT	CATSRSGGGSSPLHF
TRBJ2-5	.	.	TRBV5-4	TGTGCCAGCAGCTTGCCGGGACAAACCCAAGAGACCCAGTACTTC	CASSLPGQTQETQYF
TRBJ2-7	TRBD1	.	TRBV7-9	TGTGCCAGCAGGGGACAGGGGGGCCACGAGCAGTACTTC	CASRGQGGHEQYF
TRBJ2-1	TRBD2	once	TRBV28	TGTGCCAGCAGTTTGCAAGCGGGGGCCTACAATGAGCAGTTCTTC	CASSLQAGAYNEQFF
TRBJ2-5	TRBD2	few	TRBV7-9	TGTGCCAGCAGCTTAGGAGCGGGGGGCCAAGAGACCCAGTACTTC	CASSLGAGGQETQYF
TRBJ2-6	.	.	TRBV19	TGTGCCAGTAGGAGGACTGCTAGCTCTGGGGCCAACGTCCTGACTTTC	CASRRTASSGANVLTF
TRBJ2-1	TRBD1	once	TRBV28	TGTGCCAGCAGTACCACGACAGGGGGATCTATCTATGAGCAGTTCTTC	CASSTTTGGSIYEQFF
TRBJ1-1	.	.	TRBV2	TGTGCCAGGGACCGCAGGGCGACTGAAGCTTTCTTT	CARDRRATEAFF
TRBJ2-1	TRBD2	once	TRBV25-1	TGTGCCAGCAGTGGGGGGTTGGGGAGGGACAATGAGCAGTTCTTC	CASSGGLGRDNEQFF
TRBJ1-5	.	few	TRBV19	TGTGCCAGTAGTACCGAGCCAGGGTTTCAGCCCCAGCATTTT	CASSTEPGFQPQHF
TRBJ2-3	.	.	TRBV6-5	TGTGCCAGCAGAGCCCAGGGGAGAGCAGATACGCAGTATTTT	CASRAQGRADTQYF
TRBJ2-7	.	.	TRBV7-2	TGTGCCAGCAGCTCCAGGGGGCGGGGGGGCTCCTACGAGCAGTACTTC	CASSSRGRGGSYEQYF